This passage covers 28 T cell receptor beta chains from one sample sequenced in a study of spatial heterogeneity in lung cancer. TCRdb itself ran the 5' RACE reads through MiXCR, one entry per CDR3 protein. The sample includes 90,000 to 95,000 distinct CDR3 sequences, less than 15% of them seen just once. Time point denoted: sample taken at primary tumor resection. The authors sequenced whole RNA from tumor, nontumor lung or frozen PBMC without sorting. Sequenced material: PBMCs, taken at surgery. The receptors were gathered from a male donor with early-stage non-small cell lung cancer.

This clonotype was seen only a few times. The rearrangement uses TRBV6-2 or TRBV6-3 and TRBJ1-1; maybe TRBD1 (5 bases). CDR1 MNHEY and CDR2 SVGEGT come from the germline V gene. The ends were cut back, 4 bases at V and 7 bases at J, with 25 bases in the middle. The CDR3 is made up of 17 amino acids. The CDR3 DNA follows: TGTGCCAGCAGTTTTCCCCGGGACGGCGTAGAAGATGGTGAAGCTTTCTTT. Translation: CASSFPRDGVEDGEAFF.

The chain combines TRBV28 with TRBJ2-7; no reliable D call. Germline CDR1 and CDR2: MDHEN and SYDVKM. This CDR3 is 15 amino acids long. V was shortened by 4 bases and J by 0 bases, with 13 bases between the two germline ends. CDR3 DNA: TGTGCCAGCAGTTCCCCCAGTGTGAGCTCCTACGAGCAGTACTTC. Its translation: CASSSPSVSSYEQYF.

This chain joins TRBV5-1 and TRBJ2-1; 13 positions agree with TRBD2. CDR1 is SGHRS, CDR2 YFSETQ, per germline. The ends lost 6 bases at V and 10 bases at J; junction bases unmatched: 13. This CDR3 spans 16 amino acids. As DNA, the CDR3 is TGCGCCAGCACCGAGACTAGCGGGGGGCCCTTCGGGGAGCAGTTCTTC. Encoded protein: CASTETSGGPFGEQFF.

In DNA, the CDR3 is TGTGCCAGCAGCTCCCAGGGAAACACCATATATTTT. This gives the protein CASSSQGNTIYF. The chain uses TRBV7-2 and TRBJ1-3; D remains unclear. CDR3 length: 12 amino acids. Trimming took 4 bases from V and 4 from J, leaving 5 bases between them. Germline V gene data show CDR1 as SGHTA and CDR2 as FQGNSA. Combining the CDR3 with reference TRBV7-2 and TRBJ1-3 gives the whole variable domain GAGVSQSPSNKVTEKGKDVELRCDPISGHTALYWYRQSLGQGLEFLIYFQGNSAPDKSGLPSDRFSAERTGGSVSTLTIQRTQQEDSAVYLCASSSQGNTIYFGEGSWLTVV.

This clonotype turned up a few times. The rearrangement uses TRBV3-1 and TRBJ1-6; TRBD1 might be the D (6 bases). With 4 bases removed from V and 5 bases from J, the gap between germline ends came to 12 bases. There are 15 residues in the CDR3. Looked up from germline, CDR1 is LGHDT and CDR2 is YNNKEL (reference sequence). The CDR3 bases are TGTGCCAGCAGCCCACAGGGACGGAATAATTCACCCCTCCACTTT. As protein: CASSPQGRNNSPLHF.

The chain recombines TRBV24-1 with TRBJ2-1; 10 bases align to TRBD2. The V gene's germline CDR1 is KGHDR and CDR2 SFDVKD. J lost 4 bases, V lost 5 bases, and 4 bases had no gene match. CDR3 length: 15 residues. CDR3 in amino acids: CATSAAGGPYNEQFF. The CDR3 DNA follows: TGTGCCACCAGTGCAGCGGGAGGGCCATACAATGAGCAGTTCTTC.

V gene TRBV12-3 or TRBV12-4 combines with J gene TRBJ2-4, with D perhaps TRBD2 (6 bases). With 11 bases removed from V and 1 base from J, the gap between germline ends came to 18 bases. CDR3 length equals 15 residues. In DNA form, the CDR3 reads TGTGCCGGCACCCTCGGGGGATCGGCCAAAAACATTCAGTACTTC. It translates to CAGTLGGSAKNIQYF.

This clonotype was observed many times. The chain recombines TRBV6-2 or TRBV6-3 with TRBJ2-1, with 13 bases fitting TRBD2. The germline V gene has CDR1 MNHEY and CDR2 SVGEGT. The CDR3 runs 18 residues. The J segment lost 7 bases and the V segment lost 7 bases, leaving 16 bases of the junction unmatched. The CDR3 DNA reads TGTGCCAGCACCAAACAGACTAGCGGGGGGCCAGCAGCAAATGAGCAGTTCTTC. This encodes CASTKQTSGGPAANEQFF.

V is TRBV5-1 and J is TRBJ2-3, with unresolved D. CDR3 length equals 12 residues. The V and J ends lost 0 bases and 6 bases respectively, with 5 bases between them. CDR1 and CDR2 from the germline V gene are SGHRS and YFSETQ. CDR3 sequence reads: CASSLEMDTQYF. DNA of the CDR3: TGCGCCAGCAGCTTGGAAATGGATACGCAGTATTTT.

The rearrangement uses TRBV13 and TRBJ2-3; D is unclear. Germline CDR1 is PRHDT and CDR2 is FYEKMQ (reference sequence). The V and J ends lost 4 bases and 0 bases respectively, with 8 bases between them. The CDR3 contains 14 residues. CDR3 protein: CASSSPGSTDTQYF. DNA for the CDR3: TGTGCCAGCAGCTCCCCCGGGAGCACAGATACGCAGTATTTT.

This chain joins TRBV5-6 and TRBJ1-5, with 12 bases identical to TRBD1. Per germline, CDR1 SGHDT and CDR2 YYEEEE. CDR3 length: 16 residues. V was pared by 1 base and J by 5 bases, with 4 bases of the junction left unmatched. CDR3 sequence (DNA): TGTGCCAGCAGCTTGTCCGGGACAGGGGGCGATCAGCCCCAGCATTTT. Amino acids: CASSLSGTGGDQPQHF. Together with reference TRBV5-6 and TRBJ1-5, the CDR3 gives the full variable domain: DAGVTQSPTHLIKTRGQQVTLRCSPKSGHDTVSWYQQALGQGPQFIFQYYEEEERQRGNFPDRFSGHQFPNYSSELNVNALLLGDSALYLCASSLSGTGGDQPQHFGDGTRLSIL.

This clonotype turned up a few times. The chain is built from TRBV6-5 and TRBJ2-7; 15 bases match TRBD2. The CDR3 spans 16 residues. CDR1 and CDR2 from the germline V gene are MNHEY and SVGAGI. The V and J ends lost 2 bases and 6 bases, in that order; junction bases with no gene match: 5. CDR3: CASSYGTSGRSGEQYF. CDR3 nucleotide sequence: TGTGCCAGCAGTTACGGGACTAGCGGGAGGTCCGGCGAGCAGTACTTC.

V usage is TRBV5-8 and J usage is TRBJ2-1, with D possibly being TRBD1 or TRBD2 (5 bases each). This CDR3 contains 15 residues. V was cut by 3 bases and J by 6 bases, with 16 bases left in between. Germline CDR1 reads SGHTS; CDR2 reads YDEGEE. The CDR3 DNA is TGTGCCAGCAGCTCATCAGGGACGAGGACCAATGAGCAGTTCTTC. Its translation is CASSSSGTRTNEQFF.

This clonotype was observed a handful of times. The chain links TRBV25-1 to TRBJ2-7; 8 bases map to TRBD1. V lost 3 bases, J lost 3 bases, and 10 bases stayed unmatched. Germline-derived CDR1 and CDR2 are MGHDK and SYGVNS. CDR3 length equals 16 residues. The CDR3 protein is CASSDGWDRTIYEQYF. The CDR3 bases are TGTGCCAGCAGTGACGGTTGGGACAGGACCATCTACGAGCAGTACTTC.

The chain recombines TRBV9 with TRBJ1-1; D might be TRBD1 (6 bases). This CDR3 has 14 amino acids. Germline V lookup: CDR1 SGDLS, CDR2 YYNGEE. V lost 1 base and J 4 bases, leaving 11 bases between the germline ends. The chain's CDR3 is CASSVQGYGTEAFF. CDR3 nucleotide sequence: TGTGCCAGCAGCGTACAGGGGTATGGCACTGAAGCTTTCTTT. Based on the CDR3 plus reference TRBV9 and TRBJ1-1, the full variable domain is DSGVTQTPKHLITATGQRVTLRCSPRSGDLSVYWYQQSLDQGLQFLIQYYNGEERAKGNILERFSAQQFPDLHSELNLSSLELGDSALYFCASSVQGYGTEAFFGQGTRLTVV.

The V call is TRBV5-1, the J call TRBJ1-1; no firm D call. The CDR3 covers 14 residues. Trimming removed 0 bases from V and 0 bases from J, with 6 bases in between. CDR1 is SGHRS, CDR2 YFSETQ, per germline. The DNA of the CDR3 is TGCGCCAGCAGCTTGGGACACCTGAACACTGAAGCTTTCTTT. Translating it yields CASSLGHLNTEAFF.

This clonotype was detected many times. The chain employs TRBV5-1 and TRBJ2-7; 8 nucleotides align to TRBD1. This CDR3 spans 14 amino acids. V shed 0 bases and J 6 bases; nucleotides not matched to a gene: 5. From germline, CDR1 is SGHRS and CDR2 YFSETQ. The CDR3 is CASSLAQGVGEQYF. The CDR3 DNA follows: TGCGCCAGCAGCTTGGCACAGGGGGTTGGCGAGCAGTACTTC.

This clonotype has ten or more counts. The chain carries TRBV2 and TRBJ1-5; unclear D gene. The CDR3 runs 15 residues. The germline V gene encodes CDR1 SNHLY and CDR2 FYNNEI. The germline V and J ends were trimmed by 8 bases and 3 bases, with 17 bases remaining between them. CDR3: CASGGKDGANQPQHF. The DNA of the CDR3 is TGTGCCAGCGGAGGGAAGGACGGAGCCAATCAGCCCCAGCATTTT. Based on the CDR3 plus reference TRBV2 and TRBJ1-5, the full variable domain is EPEVTQTPSHQVTQMGQEVILRCVPISNHLYFYWYRQILGQKVEFLVSFYNNEISEKSEIFDDQFSVERPDGSNFTLKIRSTKLEDSAMYFCASGGKDGANQPQHFGDGTRLSIL.

Written as DNA, the CDR3 is TGTGCCAGCAGTTACTCGAGTCTGACTTTAACTTATGGCACAGATACGCAGTATTTT. This translates into CASSYSSLTLTYGTDTQYF. The rearrangement joins TRBV6-2 or TRBV6-3 to TRBJ2-3; D remains unclear. Trimming left V 0 bases short and J 1 base short, with 20 bases between. CDR3 length: 19 amino acids. Germline loops: CDR1 MNHEY, CDR2 SVGEGT.

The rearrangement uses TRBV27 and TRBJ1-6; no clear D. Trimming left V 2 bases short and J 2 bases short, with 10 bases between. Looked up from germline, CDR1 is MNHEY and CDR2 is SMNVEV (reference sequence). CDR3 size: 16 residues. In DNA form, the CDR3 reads TGTGCCAGCAGTTTAAATCGTCAGGCCTATAATTCACCCCTCCACTTT. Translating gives CASSLNRQAYNSPLHF.

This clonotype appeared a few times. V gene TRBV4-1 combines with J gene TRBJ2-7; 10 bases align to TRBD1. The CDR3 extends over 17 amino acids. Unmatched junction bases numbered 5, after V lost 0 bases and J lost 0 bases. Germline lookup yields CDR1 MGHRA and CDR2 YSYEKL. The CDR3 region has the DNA TGCGCCAGCAGCCAAGATCGGGGGACAGGGGTCTCCTACGAGCAGTACTTC. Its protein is CASSQDRGTGVSYEQYF.

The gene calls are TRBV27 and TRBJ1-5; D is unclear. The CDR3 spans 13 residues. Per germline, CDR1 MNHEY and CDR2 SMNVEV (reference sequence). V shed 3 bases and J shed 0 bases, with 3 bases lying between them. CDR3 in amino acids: CASSFFSNQPQHF. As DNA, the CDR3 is TGTGCCAGCAGTTTTTTTAGCAATCAGCCCCAGCATTTT.

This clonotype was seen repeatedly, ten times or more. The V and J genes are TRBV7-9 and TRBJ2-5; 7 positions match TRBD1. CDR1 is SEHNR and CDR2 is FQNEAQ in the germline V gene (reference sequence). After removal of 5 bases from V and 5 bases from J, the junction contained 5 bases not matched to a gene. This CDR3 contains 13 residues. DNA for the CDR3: TGTGCCAGCAGCCGGACAGGAGATGAGACCCAGTACTTC. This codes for CASSRTGDETQYF.

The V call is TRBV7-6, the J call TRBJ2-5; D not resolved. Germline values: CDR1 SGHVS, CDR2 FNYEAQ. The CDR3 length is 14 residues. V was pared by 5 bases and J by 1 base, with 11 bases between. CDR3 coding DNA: TGTGCCAGCAGCCTGGTGGGTATCCAAGAGACCCAGTACTTC. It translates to CASSLVGIQETQYF.

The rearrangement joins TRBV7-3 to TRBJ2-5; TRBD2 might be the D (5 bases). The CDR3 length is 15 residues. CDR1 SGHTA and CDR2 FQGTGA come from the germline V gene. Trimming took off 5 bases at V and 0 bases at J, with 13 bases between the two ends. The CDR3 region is CASSHNPGNQETQYF. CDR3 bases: TGTGCCAGCAGCCACAACCCGGGGAACCAAGAGACCCAGTACTTC.

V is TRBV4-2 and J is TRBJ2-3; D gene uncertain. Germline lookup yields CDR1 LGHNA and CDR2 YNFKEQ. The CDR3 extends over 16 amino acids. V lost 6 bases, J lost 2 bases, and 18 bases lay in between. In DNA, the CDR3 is TGTGCCAGCAGTCGCAGCGCTCAGAGCCCCACAGATACGCAGTATTTT. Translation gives CASSRSAQSPTDTQYF.

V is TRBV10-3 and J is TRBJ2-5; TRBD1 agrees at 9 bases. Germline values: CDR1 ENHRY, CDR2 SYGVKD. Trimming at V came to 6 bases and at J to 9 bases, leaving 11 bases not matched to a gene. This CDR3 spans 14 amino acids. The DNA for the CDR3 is TGTGCCATCAGCCACCGGACAGGGGAAAGGTCCCAGTACTTC. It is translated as CAISHRTGERSQYF.

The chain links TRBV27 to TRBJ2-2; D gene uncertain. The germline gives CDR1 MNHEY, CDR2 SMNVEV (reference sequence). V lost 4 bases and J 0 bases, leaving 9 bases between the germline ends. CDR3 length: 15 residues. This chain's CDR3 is CASSYRTTNTGELFF. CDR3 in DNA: TGTGCCAGCAGTTATAGAACTACGAACACCGGGGAGCTGTTTTTT.